This entry is about one T cell receptor (beta chain). Its cognate antigen is unknown. The data stem from a study of tumor-infiltrating lymphocytes in primary liver carcinoma. The overall study: There were roughly 3.65 to 7.5 million productive TCRbeta reads per sample, a yield similar across tissue types.

The CDR3 length is 15 residues. V lost 3 bases, J lost 5 bases, and 8 bases stayed unmatched. Germline CDR1 reads SGHAT; CDR2 reads FQNNGV. A primer in the constant region served to generate TCR beta cDNA from 450 to 600 ng of total RNA. Generation of the TCR beta libraries relied on three nested multiplex PCR rounds using slightly modified ARM-PCR. For about 11 cycles apiece, the opening two PCR rounds ran with TRBV1-TRBV30 forward primers and a C-beta reverse primer. TCRdb re-called the multiplex PCR reads through MiXCR, storing one row per CDR3 protein. In the table there are some 180,000 distinct CDR3 sequences, roughly 60% of which are singletons. Whole-study results and caveats: Between tumor regions, pairs overlapped more than tumor-adjacent and tumor-blood pairs did.

Germline DNA was extracted too, while blood RNA derived from unsorted whole blood. The sample taken for sequencing was peripheral blood. The rearrangement joins TRBV11-2 to TRBJ2-7; the match to TRBD1 covers 9 bases. The origin of this receptor is a man in his forties with primary liver carcinoma and hepatitis B virus infection. The CDR3, as DNA: TGTGCCAGCAGCTTTCGATGGACAGGGGAAAACGAGCAGTACTTC. It yields the protein CASSFRWTGENEQYF.